This T cell receptor (beta chain) was retrieved from a study of identical twins. TCRdb ran MiXCR on the 5' RACE reads and lists one entry per CDR3 protein. This table has some 240,000 distinct CDR3 sequences, roughly 8% appearing once. Study conclusions and caveats: Rather than following the same donors, the conclusions depended on cross-sectional statistical analysis.

With regard to this clonotype: Its target is unknown.

Germline CDR1 is MNHEY and CDR2 is SMNVEV (reference sequence). V shed 4 bases, J shed 0 bases, and the junction held 6 bases outside the gene matches. The CDR3 spans 16 residues. The data also belong to a second study, concerning yellow fever vaccine responses in identical twins.

The origin of this receptor is a woman younger than 30 in good health. Material for sequencing was CD8+ T cells sorted from blood. The chain carries TRBV27 and TRBJ2-3; 8 bases fit TRBD2. In DNA, the CDR3 is TGTGCCAGCAGTTCGATAACTAGCGGAAGCACAGATACGCAGTATTTT. It is translated as CASSSITSGSTDTQYF.